This T cell receptor (beta chain) was sequenced for a study of beta chain features in type 1 diabetes. What was sequenced were expressed TCRB transcripts, since all of the isolated RNA had been reverse transcribed. Produced via immunoSEQ multiplex PCR; TCRdb's table is partial and in-frame only. The table includes under 350,000 clones, about 24% detected once. Trimming took 5 bases from V and 7 from J, leaving 9 bases between them. The CDR3 has 11 residues. Germline values: CDR1 DFQATT, CDR2 SNEGSKA (reference sequence). With regard to this clone: Its specificity is not known. The same CDR3 is also encoded by other DNA sequences in this sample.

Study outcomes and limitations: For Type 1 diabetes patients, all four CD4+ subsets carried TCRB CDR3s that were moderately but significantly shorter.

This sequence joins TRBV20-1 and TRBJ2-1, with D perhaps TRBD2 (6 bases). Sequencing used naive CD4+ T cells from blood. The sequence derives from a woman aged 25 to 39 with type 1 diabetes. This chain's CDR3 is CSASRGNEQFF. The CDR3 DNA reads as TGCAGTGCTTCTCGGGGGAATGAGCAGTTCTTC.